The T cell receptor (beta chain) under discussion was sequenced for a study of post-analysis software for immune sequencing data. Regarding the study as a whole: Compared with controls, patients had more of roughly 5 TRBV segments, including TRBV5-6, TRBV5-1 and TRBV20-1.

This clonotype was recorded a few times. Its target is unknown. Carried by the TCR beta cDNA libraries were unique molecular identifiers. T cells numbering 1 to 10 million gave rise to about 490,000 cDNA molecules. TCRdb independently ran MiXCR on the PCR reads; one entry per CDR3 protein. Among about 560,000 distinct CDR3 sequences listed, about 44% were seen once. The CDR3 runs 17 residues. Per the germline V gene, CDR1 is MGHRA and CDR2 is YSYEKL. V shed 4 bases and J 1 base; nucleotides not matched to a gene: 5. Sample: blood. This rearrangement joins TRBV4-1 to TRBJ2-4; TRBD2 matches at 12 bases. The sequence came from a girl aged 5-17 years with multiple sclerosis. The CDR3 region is CASSRPTSGSAKNIQYF. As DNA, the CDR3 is TGCGCCAGCAGCCGCCCGACTAGCGGGAGTGCCAAAAACATTCAGTACTTC.